This T cell receptor beta chain was identified in a study of cytomegalovirus exposure and HLA in healthy donors (TCRdb year 2017). Background for the entire study: According to an earlier analysis of 587 of the donors, roughly 180 million T cells yielded some 110 million unique TCR beta sequences and more than 250 Gb of sequence data. Approximately 330 gigabases of sequencing data and around 80 million unique TCR sequences made up an early release that covered roughly 670 HLA-typed donors. Among the roughly 390 genotyped donors, about 85% belonged to the genetic ancestry cluster associated with self-reported Caucasian donors. The study was designed to test whether signatures of past pathogen exposure could be identified by cataloging public T cell receptors. The T cell repertoires of several hundred subjects were profiled by immunosequencing and related to cytomegalovirus serostatus. Along with the approximately 700-subject first cohort, a separate validation cohort of over 90 different subjects was used. The study combined high-throughput TCR immunosequencing, statistical association of individual TCRs with disease status, and machine learning to predict cytomegalovirus infection status. To study patterns of TCR occurrence, a later analysis re-analyzed previously published TCR beta repertoires from around 670 donors and added high-resolution HLA genotyping. In the later analysis, no new phenotypic data were used to find candidate immune exposures; instead, reliance was placed on TCR beta sequences and their occurrence across donors. To decide whether each TCR beta V gene segment behaved as functional or pseudogenic, an earlier analysis of approximately 590 of the donors relied on high-throughput TCR beta sequencing. Donor age, sex, ethnicity and CMV serostatus were compiled together with the repertoire data. A later genetic analysis used genome-wide SNP genotypes for about three fifths of the roughly 700 donors, treating that subset as a discovery cohort. Every discovery cohort repertoire had been produced on one sequencing platform. Class I and class II HLA loci were covered by the typing at four-digit resolution. The number of donors typed differed by locus, with about 629-630 for A, B, C, DRB1 and DQB1, 522 for DQA1, about 610 for DPA1, and roughly 450 for DPB1. Four to six DR-DQ haplotypes were handled as single units for association and clustering, since linkage in the cohort was strong. Among some 410 genotyped donors of the cohort, an average of around 240,000 unique TCR beta nucleotide sequences was sequenced per donor, of which about 19% were non-productive. The paper as a whole reports these results and caveats: The authors suggested that the approach could potentially be extended to other disease states and immunological phenotypes. Assigning TCR associations to individual alleles was difficult when HLA alleles, especially DR and DQ, strongly co-occurred. According to a later analysis, most CMV-associated TCR beta chains appeared to be HLA-restricted, and the HLA associations seemed to be driven largely by CMV exposure. A further reported finding was that TCR beta sequences accurately predicted the HLA-A and HLA-B alleles for most subjects in the first cohort. In vitro tests confirmed that a few of the cytomegalovirus-associated TCR beta chains recognize cytomegalovirus antigens. The sequencing pipeline was judged likely to have produced a cluster of highly shared sequence variants as a technical artifact. Linkage disequilibrium might explain the correlated functional status among segregating V segments, but an unknown experimental factor could not be excluded. Some IMGT-functional V segments, including TRBV6-2 and TRBV6-3, could not be told apart with the 87-base-pair reads, so those segments were excluded. The study gave a list of 150 to 200 TCR beta chains associated with cytomegalovirus. Because counts were too low, some 16 rarely observed V segments, including chromosome 9 orphons, were excluded from the earlier analysis of a few hundred of the donors. Because HLA typing was unavailable for some donors at each locus, only the typed subset was used in association tests. In an earlier analysis of 500 to 650 of the donors, most TCR beta V segments appeared in productive rearrangements about 87% or about 30% of the time, broadly matching IMGT annotations. In a later analysis, several top co-occurrence clusters were reported to appear linked to parvovirus B19, influenza, CMV and Epstein-Barr virus. The classifier was reported to diagnose cytomegalovirus status with high specificity and sensitivity in both the original and validation cohorts. Most TCR sequences were observed very rarely across donors, whereas some public TCRs were present in many individuals. An association between a missense DCLRE1C variant and V-gene and J-gene trimming of TCR beta chains was found in a later genetic analysis and replicated in an independent cohort. Roughly uniform sequencing depth across donors was assumed in presence/absence analyses, although this assumption may not hold. Only TCR beta chains were sequenced in this cohort, and the absence of alpha or paired-chain data limited detectable features. In a later analysis, HLA-associated TCR beta chains were found to be more clonally expanded and to have lower generation probabilities than equally common non-associated chains. Compared with the roughly 600-donor mean, donors in an Asian-associated ancestry cluster had fewer N-insertions in productive TCRs, according to a later genetic analysis. A later analysis found that TCR association rates varied across HLA loci, with DRB1 alleles showing the most associated TCRs and HLA-C alleles the fewest. Immune exposure information for the cohort was limited to CMV serostatus. A later analysis associated 16,951 TCR beta sequences with specific HLA alleles at a false discovery rate of 0.05.

The library came from the immunoSEQ multiplex PCR assay. The multiplex PCR relied on a mix of 60 forward primers for TCR Vbeta segments and 13 reverse primers for TCR Jbeta segments. Amplification of the CDR3 region of rearranged TCR beta genes was performed with a multiplex PCR assay on genomic DNA. On the Illumina HiSeq System, the amplified TCR beta libraries were sequenced as 87-base-pair reads. The published analysis was carried out like this. A later analysis tallied tens of millions of unique TCR beta chains across the approximately 670 repertoires, and around 10 million of those chains were shared by two or more donors. To remove PCR and sequencing errors, raw reads were error-corrected and collapsed into unique sequences using a nearest-neighbor algorithm that merged closely related sequences. CDR3 sequences were aligned to IMGT reference sequences to assign V, D and J gene segments. For a sequence to be retained, at least a six-nucleotide match to both a V gene segment and a J gene segment was required. Rearrangements were classified as productive when the CDR3 lacked stop codons and remained in frame with V and J, and all other rearrangements were classified as non-productive. Following IMGT convention, CDR3 was defined as the stretch from the second conserved V-encoded cysteine up to the conserved J-encoded phenylalanine. The earlier analysis of about 590 of the donors excluded sequences that lacked an unambiguous match to a single V gene segment. In an earlier analysis of around 600 of the donors, V segments were called functional above 56.7% productive rearrangements and were called segregating when the between-donor standard deviation exceeded 5%. To diagnose cytomegalovirus status from the catalog of TCR beta chain sequences, a statistical classification framework was built. A later analysis assigned V and J genes by comparing TCR nucleotide sequences with IMGT/GENE-DB human TR gene sequences. In a later analysis, CDR3 sequences and most-parsimonious VDJ recombination scenarios were assigned using the TCRdist pipeline. A later analysis defined each TCR beta chain by its CDR3 amino acid sequence plus V-gene family, and excluded reads lacking a unique V-gene family. To address suspected cross-contamination and a sequencing artifact, a later analysis removed a few hundred highly shared, low-generation-probability nucleotide sequences. For each public chain, a later analysis derived a clonal expansion index from normalized ranks of inferred template counts within each repertoire. In a later analysis, generation probabilities were computed using a VDJ recombination model fitted to out-of-frame rearrangements, and the results were checked against IGoR. In a later analysis, TCR-TCR, TCR-HLA and TCR-CMV co-occurrence was scored with hypergeometric tests, and a repertoire-size bias correction was applied to TCR pairs. False discovery rates were estimated in a later analysis by permuting HLA or CMV assignments 20 times. In a later analysis, co-occurring TCRs were grouped using DBSCAN, with TCRdist sequence similarity added in when clustering inside HLA-allele-positive subsets. For co-occurrence clustering, repertoires with fewer than 30,000 or more than 120,000 public chains were excluded, along with four or five repertoires with anomalous nucleotide sharing. Here the immuneACCESS table is served through TCRdb, limited to in-frame sequences with V and J called. Missing clones are a known gap in these copies; in checked studies unresolved V genes cover under half, and the rest lacks a known reason. That table supplies the V and J calls and clone size; D and trimming were determined from the DNA. The table for this sample lists fewer than 250,000 clones; over 70% of them were counted only once. About 1.6% of the sample rests with the top ten.

Turning to this clone: The antigen it binds to is not known. No clone much larger than this one lies a single base away; base qualities are absent.

The cohort was made up of 500 to 850 healthy bone marrow donors. At the time of sampling, every cohort member was nominally healthy, though immune exposures that went unrecorded were likely present. The donor tested CMV seronegative, placing the donor among the 300 to 450 seronegative members of the cohort. Every donor gave a peripheral blood sample, and the peripheral blood mononuclear cells from that sample were used for TCR beta sequencing. Genomic DNA was extracted from the blood cell samples with the Qiagen DNeasy Blood Extraction Kit. Taken from the germline V gene, the CDR1 and CDR2 loops are SNHLY and FYNNEI. The CDR3 starts with the cysteine, ends with the phenylalanine, and has 16 residues. CDR3 DNA is the only sequence kept; it has 48 bases, read in frame from the first base. Trimming leaves V shorter by 6 bases and J shorter by 4 bases, with the junction holding 7 bases beyond the gene matches.

This TCR came from a woman between 18 and 30 years old in good health and CMV-seronegative. The V and J segments used are TRBV2 and TRBJ2-1; 12 bases in the middle match TRBD2. The sequenced sample was PBMCs. The CDR3 here reads CASRQASGGVYNEQFF. The bases read TGTGCCAGCAGGCAGGCTAGCGGGGGGGTATACAATGAGCAGTTCTTC.